This T cell receptor beta chain was observed in a study of blood T cell repertoires in COVID-19. Study summary: There were acute and convalescent COVID-19 samples, and they came from the United States, Italy and Spain. Nucleic acid was either cDNA or gDNA, and it came from T cells, B-cell-depleted T cells, or PBMCs.

In the original workflow: Reference gene primers were amplified, and this amplification served to estimate nucleated cell counts. Profiling relied on immunoSEQ multiplex PCR, and the TCRdb table lists in-frame clones only, not all of them. That table gives V, J and clone size, and the DNA gave D and trimming. The data show around 240,000 clones, 70% to 90% seen once. V was trimmed by 4 bases and J by 2 bases, leaving 14 bases between them. The CDR3 extends over 15 amino acids. The V gene's germline CDR1 is SGHTA and CDR2 FQGNSA. Participants had their cohort set by participant-reported clinical history.

The sequence was obtained from a woman in her 50s who had recovered from COVID-19. The V call is TRBV7-2, the J call TRBJ1-2, with a possible D match to TRBD1 (5 bases). The sequencing sample was made of PBMCs or T cells enriched from blood (not recorded which). CDR3 region: CASSSGGARNYGYTF. The CDR3 DNA follows: TGTGCCAGCAGCTCGGGAGGGGCCAGGAACTATGGCTACACCTTC. The full variable domain, in which reference TRBV7-2 and TRBJ1-2 provide the parts outside the CDR3, is GAGVSQSPSNKVTEKGKDVELRCDPISGHTALYWYRQSLGQGLEFLIYFQGNSAPDKSGLPSDRFSAERTGGSVSTLTIQRTQQEDSAVYLCASSSGGARNYGYTFGSGTRLTVV.